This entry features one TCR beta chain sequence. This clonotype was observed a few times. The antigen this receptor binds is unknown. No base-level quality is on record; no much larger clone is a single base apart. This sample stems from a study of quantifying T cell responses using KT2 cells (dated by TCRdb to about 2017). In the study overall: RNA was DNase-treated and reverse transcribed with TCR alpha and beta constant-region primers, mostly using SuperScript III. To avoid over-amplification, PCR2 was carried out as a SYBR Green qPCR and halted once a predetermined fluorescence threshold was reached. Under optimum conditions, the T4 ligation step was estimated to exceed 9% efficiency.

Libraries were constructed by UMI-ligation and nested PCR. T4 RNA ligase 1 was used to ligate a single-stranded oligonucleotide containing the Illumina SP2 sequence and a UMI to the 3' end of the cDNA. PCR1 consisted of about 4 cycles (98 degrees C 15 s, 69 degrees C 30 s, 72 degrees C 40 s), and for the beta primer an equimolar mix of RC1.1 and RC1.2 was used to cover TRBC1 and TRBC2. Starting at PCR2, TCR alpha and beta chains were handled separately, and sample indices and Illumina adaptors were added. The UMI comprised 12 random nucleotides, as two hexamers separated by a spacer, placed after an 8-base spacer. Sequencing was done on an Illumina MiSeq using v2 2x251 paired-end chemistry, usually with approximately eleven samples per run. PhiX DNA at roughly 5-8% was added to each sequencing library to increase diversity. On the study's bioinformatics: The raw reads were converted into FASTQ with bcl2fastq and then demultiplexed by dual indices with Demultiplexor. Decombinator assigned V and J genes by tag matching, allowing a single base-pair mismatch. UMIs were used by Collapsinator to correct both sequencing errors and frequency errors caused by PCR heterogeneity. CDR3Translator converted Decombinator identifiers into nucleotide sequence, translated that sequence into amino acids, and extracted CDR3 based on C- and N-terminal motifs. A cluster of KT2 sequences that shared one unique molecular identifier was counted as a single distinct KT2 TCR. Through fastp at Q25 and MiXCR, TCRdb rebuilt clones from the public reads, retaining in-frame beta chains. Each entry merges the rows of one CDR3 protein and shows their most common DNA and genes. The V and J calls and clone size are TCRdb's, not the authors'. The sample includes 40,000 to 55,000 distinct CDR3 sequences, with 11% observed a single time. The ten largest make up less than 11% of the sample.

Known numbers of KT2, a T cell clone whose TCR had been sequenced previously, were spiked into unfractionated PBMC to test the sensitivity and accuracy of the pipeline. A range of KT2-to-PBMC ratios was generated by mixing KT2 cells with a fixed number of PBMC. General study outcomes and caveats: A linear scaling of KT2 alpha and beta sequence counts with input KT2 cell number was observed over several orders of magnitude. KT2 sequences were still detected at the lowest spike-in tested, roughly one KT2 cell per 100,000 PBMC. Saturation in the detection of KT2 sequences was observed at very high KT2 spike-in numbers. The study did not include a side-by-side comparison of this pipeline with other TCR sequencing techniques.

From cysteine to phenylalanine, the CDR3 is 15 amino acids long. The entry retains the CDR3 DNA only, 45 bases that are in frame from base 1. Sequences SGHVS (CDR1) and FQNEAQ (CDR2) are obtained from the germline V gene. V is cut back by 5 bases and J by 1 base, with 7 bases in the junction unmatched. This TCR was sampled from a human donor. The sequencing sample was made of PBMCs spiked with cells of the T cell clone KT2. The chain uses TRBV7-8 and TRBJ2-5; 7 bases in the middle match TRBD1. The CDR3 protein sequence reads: CASSLSQGSQETQYF. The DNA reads TGTGCCAGCAGCCTTTCACAGGGGAGCCAAGAGACCCAGTACTTC. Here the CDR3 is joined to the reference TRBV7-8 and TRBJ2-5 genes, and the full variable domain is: GAGVSQSPRYKVAKRGQDVALRCDPISGHVSLFWYQQALGQGPEFLTYFQNEAQLDKSGLPSDRFFAERPEGSVSTLKIQRTQQEDSAVYLCASSLSQGSQETQYFGPGTRLLVL.